This T cell receptor beta chain is from a study of blood T cells in healthy people across ages. About this clonotype: The antigen remains undetermined.

Per individual sample, total RNA of at least 6 micrograms was extracted. General study points: A strong correlation was found between TCR beta diversity and the percentage of naive T cells.

Alongside a J-beta primer mix, a sample-barcoded 5' primer served in a second PCR lasting about 7 to 11 cycles. From the 5' RACE reads, TCRdb called clonotypes with MiXCR, one entry per CDR3 protein. In the table there are under 800,000 distinct CDR3 sequences, around 21% of which are singletons. What was sequenced was blood. The clonotype comes from a man between 65 and 85 years old in good health.

CDR3 sequence (DNA): TGTGCCAGCAGCCCACCGGCAGGGTCGGCGGGGGAGCTGTTTTTT. The encoded protein is CASSPPAGSAGELFF. The J gene is TRBJ2-2, the V gene TRBV6-1, with D perhaps TRBD1 (5 bases). Germline CDR1 MNHNS, CDR2 SASEGT. The CDR3 contains 15 residues. Deletions cut 6 bases from V and 8 bases from J, with 19 bases between.